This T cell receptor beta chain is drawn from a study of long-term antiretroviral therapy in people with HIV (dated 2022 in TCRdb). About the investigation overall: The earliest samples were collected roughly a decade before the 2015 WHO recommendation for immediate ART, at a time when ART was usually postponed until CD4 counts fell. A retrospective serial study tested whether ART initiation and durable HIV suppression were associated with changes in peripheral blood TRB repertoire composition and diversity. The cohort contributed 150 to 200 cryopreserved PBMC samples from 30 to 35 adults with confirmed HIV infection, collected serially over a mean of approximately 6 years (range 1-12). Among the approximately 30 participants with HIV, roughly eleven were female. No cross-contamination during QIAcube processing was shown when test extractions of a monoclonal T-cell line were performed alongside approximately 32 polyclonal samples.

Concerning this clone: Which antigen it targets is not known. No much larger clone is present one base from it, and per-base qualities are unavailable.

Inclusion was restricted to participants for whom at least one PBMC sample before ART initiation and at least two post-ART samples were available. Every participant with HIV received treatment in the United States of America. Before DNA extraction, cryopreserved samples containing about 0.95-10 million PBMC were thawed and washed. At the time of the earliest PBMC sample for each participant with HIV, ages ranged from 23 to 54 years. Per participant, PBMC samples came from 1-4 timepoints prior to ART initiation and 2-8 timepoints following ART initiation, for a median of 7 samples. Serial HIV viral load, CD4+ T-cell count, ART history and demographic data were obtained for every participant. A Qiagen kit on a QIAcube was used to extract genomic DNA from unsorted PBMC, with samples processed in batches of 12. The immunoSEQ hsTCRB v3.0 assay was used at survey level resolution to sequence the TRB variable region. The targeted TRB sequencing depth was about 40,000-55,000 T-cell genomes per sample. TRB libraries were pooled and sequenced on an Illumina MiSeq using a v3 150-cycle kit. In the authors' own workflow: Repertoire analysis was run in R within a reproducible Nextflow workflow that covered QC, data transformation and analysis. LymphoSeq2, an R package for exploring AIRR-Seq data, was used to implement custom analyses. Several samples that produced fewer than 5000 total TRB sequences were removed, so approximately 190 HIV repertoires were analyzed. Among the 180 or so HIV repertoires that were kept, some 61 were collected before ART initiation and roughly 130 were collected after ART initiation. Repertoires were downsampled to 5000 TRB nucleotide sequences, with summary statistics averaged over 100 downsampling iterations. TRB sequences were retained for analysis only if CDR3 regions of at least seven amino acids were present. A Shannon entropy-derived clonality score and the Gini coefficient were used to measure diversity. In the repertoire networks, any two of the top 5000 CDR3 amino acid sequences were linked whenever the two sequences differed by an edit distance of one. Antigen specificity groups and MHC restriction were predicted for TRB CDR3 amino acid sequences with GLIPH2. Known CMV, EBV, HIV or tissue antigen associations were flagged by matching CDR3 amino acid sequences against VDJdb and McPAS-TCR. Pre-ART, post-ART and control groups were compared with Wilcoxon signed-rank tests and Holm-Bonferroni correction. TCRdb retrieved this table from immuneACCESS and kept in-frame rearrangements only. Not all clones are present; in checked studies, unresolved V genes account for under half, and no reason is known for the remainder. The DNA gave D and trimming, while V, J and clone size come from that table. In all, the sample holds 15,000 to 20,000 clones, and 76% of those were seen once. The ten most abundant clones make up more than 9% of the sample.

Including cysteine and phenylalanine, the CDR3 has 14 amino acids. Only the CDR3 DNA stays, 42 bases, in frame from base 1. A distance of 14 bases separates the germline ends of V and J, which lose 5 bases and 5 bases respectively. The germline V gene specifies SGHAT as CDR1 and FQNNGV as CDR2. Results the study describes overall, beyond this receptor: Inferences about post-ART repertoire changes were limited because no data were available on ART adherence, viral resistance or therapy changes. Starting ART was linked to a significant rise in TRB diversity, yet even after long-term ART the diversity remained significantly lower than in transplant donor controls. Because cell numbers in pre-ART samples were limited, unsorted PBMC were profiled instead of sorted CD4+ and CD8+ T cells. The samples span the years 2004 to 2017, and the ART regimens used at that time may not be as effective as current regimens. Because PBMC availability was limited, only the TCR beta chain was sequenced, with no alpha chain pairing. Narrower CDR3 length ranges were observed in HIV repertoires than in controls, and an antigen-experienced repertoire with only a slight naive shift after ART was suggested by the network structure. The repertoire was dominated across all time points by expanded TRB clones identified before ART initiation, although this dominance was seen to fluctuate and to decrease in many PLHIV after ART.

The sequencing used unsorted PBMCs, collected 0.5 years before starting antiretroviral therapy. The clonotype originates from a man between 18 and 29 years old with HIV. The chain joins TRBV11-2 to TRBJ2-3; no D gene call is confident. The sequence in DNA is TGTGCCAGCAGCCTACGTACCCGAGGAGATACGCAGTATTTT. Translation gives CASSLRTRGDTQYF.